These T cell receptor beta chains were read from a single sample in a study of control samples from healthy donors and cancer patients. The repertoire was sequenced with immunoSEQ multiplex PCR; TCRdb's copy has only in-frame clones and lacks some. The sample shows about 85,000 clones, around 90% of them seen only once. The sequenced sample consisted of blood. The receptors here all came from an older woman in good health. The CDR3 runs from the conserved cysteine through the conserved F or W. Each record gives: clone size, D gene, J gene, V gene, CDR3 DNA, CDR3 protein. D genes are given only for firm matches. Clone size, where shown, is once, few, many, or a class for clones that have expanded.

abundance: NA; d_gene: NA; j_gene: TRBJ1-2; v_gene: TRBV7-9; CDR3nt: TGTGCCAGCAGCCGTGCCCGACAGGCTCCCCCTCCCGCTGGCTACACCTTC; CDR3aa: CASSRARQAPPPAGYTF
abundance: NA; d_gene: NA; j_gene: TRBJ2-7; v_gene: TRBV5-1; CDR3nt: TGCGCCAGCAGCCCGTCCCAGGGACCTCCCTACGAGCAGTACTTC; CDR3aa: CASSPSQGPPYEQYF
abundance: few; d_gene: NA; j_gene: TRBJ1-6; v_gene: TRBV5-8; CDR3nt: TGTGCCAGCAGCTTGGAGCAGAATTCACCCCTCCACTTT; CDR3aa: CASSLEQNSPLHF
abundance: NA; d_gene: NA; j_gene: TRBJ1-5; v_gene: TRBV10-3; CDR3nt: TGTGCCATCGGTGGACAGAGCAATCAGCCCCAGCATTTT; CDR3aa: CAIGGQSNQPQHF
abundance: NA; d_gene: TRBD1; j_gene: TRBJ1-1; v_gene: TRBV12-3/TRBV12-4; CDR3nt: TGTGCCAGCAGTCTGACAGGGTACGGTGAAGCTTTCTTT; CDR3aa: CASSLTGYGEAFF
abundance: once; d_gene: NA; j_gene: TRBJ2-3; v_gene: TRBV18; CDR3nt: TGTGCCAGCTCAGACAGTTCAGATACGCAGTATTTT; CDR3aa: CASSDSSDTQYF
abundance: NA; d_gene: NA; j_gene: TRBJ1-2; v_gene: TRBV18; CDR3nt: TGTGCCAGCTCCCCCTTGGAGGGGGGCTATGGCTACACCTTC; CDR3aa: CASSPLEGGYGYTF
abundance: few; d_gene: NA; j_gene: TRBJ1-2; v_gene: TRBV5-1; CDR3nt: TGCGCCAGCAGTCAGGGGCCAAACTATGGCTACACCTTC; CDR3aa: CASSQGPNYGYTF
abundance: NA; d_gene: TRBD2; j_gene: TRBJ2-1; v_gene: TRBV4-2; CDR3nt: TGTGCCAGCAGCCAACCCCTTAGATATAGCGGGAGCTCCTACAATGAGCAGTTCTTC; CDR3aa: CASSQPLRYSGSSYNEQFF
abundance: NA; d_gene: NA; j_gene: TRBJ1-5; v_gene: TRBV27; CDR3nt: TGTGCCAGCAGTTCGAGGTTGGGGGGCGGTCAGCCCCAGCATTTT; CDR3aa: CASSSRLGGGQPQHF
abundance: NA; d_gene: NA; j_gene: TRBJ2-1; v_gene: TRBV7-3; CDR3nt: TGTGCCAGCAGTGGTCCGGGCAATGAGCAGTTCTTC; CDR3aa: CASSGPGNEQFF